These 5 T cell receptor beta chains were all obtained from the same sample, sequenced in a study of CD8+CD57+ T cells in acquired aplastic anemia. The study profiled TCR beta VDJ and CDR3 using genomic DNA as template. TCRdb re-called the reads through MiXCR, storing one row per CDR3 protein. The sample lists some 290,000 distinct CDR3 sequences, around 60% occurring once. The sequencing input was sorted CD4+, CD8+, or CD8+CD57+ T cells (not recorded which) from PBMCs. Receptors were obtained from a human donor with severe aplastic anemia or a healthy control (not recorded which).

Notes on this clonotype: A read error may account for a junction end that differs from germline. The chain couples TRBV15 to TRBJ2-7; perhaps TRBD1 as D (6 bases). The CDR3 has 15 residues. The V gene's germline CDR1 is LNHNV and CDR2 YYDKDF (reference sequence). The CDR3 is CASSRTGTLVYEQYF. DNA for the CDR3: TGTGCCTCCAGCAGAACCGGGACACTCGTCTACGAGCAGTACTTC.

This sequence joins TRBV7-2 and TRBJ2-7; unclear D gene. The CDR3 is 13 residues long. CDR1 is SGHTA, CDR2 FQGNSA, per germline. V lost 4 bases and J lost 3, with 10 bases in between. The chain's CDR3 is CASSSSRNYEQYF. CDR3 nucleotide sequence: TGTGCCAGCAGCTCCTCACGTAACTACGAGCAGTACTTC.

The J gene is TRBJ1-2, the V gene TRBV5-1, with D maybe TRBD1 (5 bases). The CDR3 length is 13 residues. The V and J ends lost 0 bases and 8 bases respectively, with 11 bases between them. Per germline, CDR1 SGHRS and CDR2 YFSETQ. Written as DNA, the CDR3 is TGCGCCAGCAGCTTGGGCAGCTGGGGGGGCTACACCTTC. Translated: CASSLGSWGGYTF.

On this clonotype itself: A much larger clone differs by one base, so this may be a read error. The rearrangement uses TRBV15 and TRBJ2-7; 8 bases line up with TRBD1. V shed 5 bases, J shed 1 base, and the junction held 4 bases outside the gene matches. The CDR3 is 14 residues long. Germline CDR1 LNHNV, CDR2 YYDKDF (reference sequence). CDR3 nucleotide sequence: TGTGCCACCAGCGACCGGACAGGGTCCTACGAGCAGTACTTC. Residues: CATSDRTGSYEQYF.

The V and J genes are TRBV7-9 and TRBJ2-7, with 11 bases fitting TRBD2. Unmatched junction bases numbered 13, after V lost 0 bases and J lost 6 bases. In germline, CDR1 is SEHNR, CDR2 FQNEAQ (reference sequence). This CDR3 spans 18 amino acids. Here the CDR3 DNA reads TGTGCCAGCAGCTTAGCAACTAGCGGGAGTTCCAAGGGGCGCGAGCAGTACTTC. It codes for CASSLATSGSSKGREQYF.